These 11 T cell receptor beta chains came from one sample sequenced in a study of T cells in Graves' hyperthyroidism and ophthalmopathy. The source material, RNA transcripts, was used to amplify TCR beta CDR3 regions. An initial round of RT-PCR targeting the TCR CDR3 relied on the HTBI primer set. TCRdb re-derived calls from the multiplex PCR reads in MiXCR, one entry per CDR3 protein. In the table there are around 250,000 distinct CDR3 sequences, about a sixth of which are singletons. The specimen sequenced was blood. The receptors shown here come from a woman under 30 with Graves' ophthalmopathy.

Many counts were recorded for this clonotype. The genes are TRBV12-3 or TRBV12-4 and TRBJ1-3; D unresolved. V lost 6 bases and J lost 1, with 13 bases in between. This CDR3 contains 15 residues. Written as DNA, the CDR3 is TGTGCCAGCAGCCGGACTGTTTCATCTGGAAACACCATATATTTT. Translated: CASSRTVSSGNTIYF.

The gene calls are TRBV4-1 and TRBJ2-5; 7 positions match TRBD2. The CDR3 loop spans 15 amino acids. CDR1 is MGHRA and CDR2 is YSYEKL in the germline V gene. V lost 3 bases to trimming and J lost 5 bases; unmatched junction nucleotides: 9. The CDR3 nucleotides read TGCGCCAGCAGCCATGGGGGGGGGGATGTGGAGACCCAGTACTTC. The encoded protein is CASSHGGGDVETQYF.

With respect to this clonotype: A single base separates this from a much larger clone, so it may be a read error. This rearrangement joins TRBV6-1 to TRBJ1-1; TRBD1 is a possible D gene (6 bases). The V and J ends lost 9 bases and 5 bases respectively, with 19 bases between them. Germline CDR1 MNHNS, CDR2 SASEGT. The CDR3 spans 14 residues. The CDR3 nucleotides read TGTGCCAGTTACGAATCAGGGGCCAGGACTGAAGCTTTCTTT. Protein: CASYESGARTEAFF.

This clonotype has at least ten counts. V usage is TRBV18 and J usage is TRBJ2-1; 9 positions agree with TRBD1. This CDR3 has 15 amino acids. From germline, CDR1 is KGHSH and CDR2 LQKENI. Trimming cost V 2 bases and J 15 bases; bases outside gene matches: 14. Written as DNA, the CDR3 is TGTGCCAGCTCACCAACCGGGACAGGGCTCTCGGCGCCGTTCTTC. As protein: CASSPTGTGLSAPFF.

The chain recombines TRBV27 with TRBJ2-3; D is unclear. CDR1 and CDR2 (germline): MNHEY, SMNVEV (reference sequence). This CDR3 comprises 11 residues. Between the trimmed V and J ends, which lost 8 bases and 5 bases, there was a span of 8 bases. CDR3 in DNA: TGTGCCAGCTCCCCGGAAGATACGCAGTATTTT. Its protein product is CASSPEDTQYF.

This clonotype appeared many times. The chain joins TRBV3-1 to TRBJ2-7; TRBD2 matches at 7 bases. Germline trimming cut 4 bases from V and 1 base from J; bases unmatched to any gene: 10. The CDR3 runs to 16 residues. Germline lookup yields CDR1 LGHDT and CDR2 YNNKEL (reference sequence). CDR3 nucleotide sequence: TGTGCCAGCAGCCCCCAGGGCGGGAGAGGGTCCTACGAGCAGTACTTC. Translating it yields CASSPQGGRGSYEQYF.

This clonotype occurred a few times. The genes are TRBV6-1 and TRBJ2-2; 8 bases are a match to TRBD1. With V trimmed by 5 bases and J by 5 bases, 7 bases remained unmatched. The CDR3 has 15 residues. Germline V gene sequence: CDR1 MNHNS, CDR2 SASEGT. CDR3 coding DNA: TGTGCCAGCAGTCTCACAGGGGGGAGGACCGGGGAGCTGTTTTTT. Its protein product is CASSLTGGRTGELFF.

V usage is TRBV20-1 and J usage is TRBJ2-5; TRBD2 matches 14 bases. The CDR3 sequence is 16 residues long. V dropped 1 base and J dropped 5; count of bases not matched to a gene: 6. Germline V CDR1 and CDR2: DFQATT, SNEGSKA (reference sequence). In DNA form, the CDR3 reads TGCAGTGCTAGAGCGACTAGCGGGAGGGCCGGGGAGACCCAGTACTTC. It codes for CSARATSGRAGETQYF.

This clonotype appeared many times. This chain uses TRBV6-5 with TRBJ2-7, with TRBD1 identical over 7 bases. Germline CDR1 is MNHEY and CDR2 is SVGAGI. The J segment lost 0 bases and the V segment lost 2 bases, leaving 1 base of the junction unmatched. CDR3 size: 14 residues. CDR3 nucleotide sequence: TGTGCCAGCAGTTACGGGGACAGCTCCTACGAGCAGTACTTC. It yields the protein CASSYGDSSYEQYF.

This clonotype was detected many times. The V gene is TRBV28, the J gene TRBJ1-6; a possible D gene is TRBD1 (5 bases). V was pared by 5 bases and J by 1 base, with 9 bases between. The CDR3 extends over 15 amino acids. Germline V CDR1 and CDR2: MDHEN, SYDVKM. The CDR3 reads CASSPGGSYNSPLHF. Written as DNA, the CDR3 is TGTGCCAGCAGTCCTGGGGGTTCCTATAATTCACCCCTCCACTTT.

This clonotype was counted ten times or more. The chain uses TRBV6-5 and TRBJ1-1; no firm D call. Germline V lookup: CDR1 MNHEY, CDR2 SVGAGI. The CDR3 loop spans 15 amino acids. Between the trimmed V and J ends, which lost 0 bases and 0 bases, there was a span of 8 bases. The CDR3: CASSYSRRLNTEAFF. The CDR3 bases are TGTGCCAGCAGTTACTCGCGGAGACTGAACACTGAAGCTTTCTTT.